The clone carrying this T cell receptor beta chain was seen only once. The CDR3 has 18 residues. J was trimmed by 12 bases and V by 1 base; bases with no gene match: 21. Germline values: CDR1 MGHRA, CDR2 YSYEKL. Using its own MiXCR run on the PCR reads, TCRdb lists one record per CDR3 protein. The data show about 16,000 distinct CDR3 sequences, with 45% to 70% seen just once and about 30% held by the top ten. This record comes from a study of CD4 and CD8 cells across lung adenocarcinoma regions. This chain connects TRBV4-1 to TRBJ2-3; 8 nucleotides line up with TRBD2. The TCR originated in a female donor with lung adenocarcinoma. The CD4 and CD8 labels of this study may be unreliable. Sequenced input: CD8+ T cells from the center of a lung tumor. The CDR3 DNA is TGCGCCAGCAGCCAAGCAGACGGGGGGGGGGGAGCCACAGACACTCAGTATTTT. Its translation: CASSQADGGGGATDTQYF.